Following are 18 T cell receptor gamma chains from one sample sequenced in a study of intestinal T cells in coeliac disease (dated by TCRdb to the early 2020s). For each case, genomic DNA was isolated from ten 5-um FFPE scrolls with the QIAamp DNA FFPE tissue kit. The library came from multiplex PCR. The instrument was an Ion Torrent PGM. TRG repertoires were amplified from roughly 190 ng of biopsy DNA using the LymphoTrack kit, whose primers carry Illumina adapters. After TCRdb called clones again from the public reads with CATT, rows with identical DNA were merged. Across this sample there are some 420 gamma-chain clones, with more than 40% seen only once. The ten largest clones take up under 40% of the sample. The sequenced material came from a duodenal biopsy. The receptor source for this set is a human donor with celiac disease.

About this clone itself: TCRdb assigns this DNA the protein of a much larger clone, which departs from its translation at residue 4; this likely reflects a read error, and the protein shown comes from translating the DNA. V gene TRGV10 combines with J gene TRGJ1 or TRGJ2. TRGV10 is treated as an ORF (open reading frame) with a function not yet certain. CDR3 size: 15 residues. Trimming took 11 bases from V and 0 from J; bases not matched to a gene: 14. The CDR3 region is CAARDSPSNYYKKLF. The CDR3 DNA sequence: TGTGCTGCGCGGGATTCCCCCTCGAATTATTATAAGAAACTCTTT.

In its sample, this clone is hyperexpanded (1% or more). V is TRGV9 and J is TRGJ1 or TRGJ2. CDR1 is GITISATS and CDR2 is ISYDGTV in the germline V gene (reference sequence). The V and J ends lost 7 bases and 12 bases, in that order; junction bases with no gene match: 15. The CDR3 extends over 12 amino acids. The CDR3: CALCYPSCWKLF. Written as DNA, the CDR3 is TGTGCCTTGTGTTACCCATCCTGCTGGAAACTCTTT.

The J gene is TRGJP2, the V gene TRGV2. The CDR3 extends over 17 amino acids. Germline CDR1 reads EGSNGY; CDR2 reads YDSYNSKV. V dropped 0 bases and J dropped 14; count of bases not matched to a gene: 21. CDR3 loop: CATWDGSSGWAIGIKTF. Written as DNA, the CDR3 is TGTGCCACCTGGGACGGGTCCTCTGGATGGGCTATTGGTATCAAGACGTTT.

The table lists this clone with a few counts. This may arise from a read error, as a much more abundant clone is one base away. The chain is built from TRGV2 and TRGJP2. Germline CDR1 is EGSNGY and CDR2 is YDSYNSKV. The CDR3 has 16 residues. Written as DNA, the CDR3 is TGTGCCACCTGGGACGGGCCTTGGGGTAGTGATTGGACCAAGACGTTT. Encoded protein: CATWDGPWGSDWTKTF.

This sequence joins TRGV2 and TRGJ1 or TRGJ2. CDR3 length equals 13 residues. Germline V lookup: CDR1 EGSNGY, CDR2 YDSYNSKV. The junction had 12 bases not matched to a gene; V was cut back by 6 bases and J by 7 bases. This CDR3 is CATWTARLYKKLF. CDR3 in DNA: TGTGCCACCTGGACGGCCCGATTATATAAGAAACTCTTT.

The chain combines TRGV10 with TRGJ1 or TRGJ2. TRGV10 is reported as an ORF; its role is uncertain. CDR3 length: 11 residues. Trimming cost V 9 bases and J 4 bases; bases outside gene matches: 4. CDR3 DNA: TGTGCTGCGTGCCGCTATTATAAGAAACTCTTT. The encoded protein is CAACRYYKKLF.

J is TRGJP1 and V is TRGV2. CDR1 is EGSNGY and CDR2 is YDSYNSKV in the germline V gene. J lost 7 bases, V lost 8 bases, and 19 bases had no gene match. This CDR3 is built from 16 residues. CDR3 sequence (DNA): TGTGCCACCTTGAGCCCCAGATACCAACTTGGTTGGTTCAAGATATTT. Translated, it gives CATLSPRYQLGWFKIF.

This clone is hyperexpanded in the sample. V gene TRGV8 combines with J gene TRGJ1 or TRGJ2. V was clipped by 3 bases and J by 11 bases; unmatched bases: 4. CDR1 and CDR2 (germline): VENAVY, YDSYNSRV. This CDR3 is built from 10 residues. CDR3 DNA sequence: TGTGCCACCTGGGATGGGGAGAAACTCTTT. This translates into CATWDGEKLF.

This rearrangement joins TRGV8 to TRGJP1. CDR3 length: 15 residues. The V gene's germline CDR1 is VENAVY and CDR2 YDSYNSRV. Losses at the gene ends were 6 bases for V and 8 bases for J; bases not matched to a gene: 15. CDR3 sequence reads: CATWIRIGGGWFKIF. CDR3 nucleotide sequence: TGTGCCACCTGGATAAGAATTGGAGGCGGTTGGTTCAAGATATTT.

The rearrangement links TRGV10 to TRGJP1. TRGV10 belongs to the ORF category, with a function that is uncertain. Unmatched junction bases numbered 24, after V lost 8 bases and J lost 2 bases. This CDR3 is built from 20 residues. In nucleotides, the CDR3 is TGTGCTGCGTGGGACCCGAGAGCGGTGAGGGGTTTGACCACTGGTTGGTTCAAGATATTT. This encodes CAAWDPRAVRGLTTGWFKIF.

The table lists this clone with a few counts. A read error is the likely source, as a far larger clone sits one nucleotide away. Within the sample, other DNA sequences also encode this same CDR3. The V gene is TRGV8, the J gene TRGJP2. The CDR3 extends over 16 amino acids. Per germline, CDR1 VENAVY and CDR2 YDSYNSRV. CDR3 region: CATWDSIYSSDWIKTF. CDR3 DNA: TGCGCCACCTGGGATAGTATATATAGTAGTGATTGGATCAAGACGTTT.

To note about this clone: For this DNA, TCRdb reports the protein of a much larger clone, which diverges at residue 6, most likely from a read error; the protein presented here is translated directly from the DNA. J is TRGJP1 and V is TRGV3. Germline CDR1 reads VTNTFY; CDR2 reads YDVSTARD (reference sequence). The CDR3 is 15 residues long. Germline trimming cut 3 bases from V and 0 bases from J; bases unmatched to any gene: 4. Written as DNA, the CDR3 is TGTGCCACCTGGGACGGATATACCACTGGTTGGTTCAAGATATTT. It codes for CATWDGYTTGWFKIF.

On this clone: One base separates it from a far larger clone, so it is likely a read error. This specimen includes other DNA sequences encoding the same CDR3. The CDR3 sequence is CATWDGQKNYYKKLF. The CDR3, as DNA: TGCGCCACCTGGGACGGACAGAAGAATTATTATAAGAAACTCTTT. The rearrangement links TRGV2 to TRGJ1 or TRGJ2. The germline V gene has CDR1 EGSNGY and CDR2 YDSYNSKV. This CDR3 is 15 amino acids long.

Comment on this clone: A far larger clone is one nucleotide away, so this likely arose from a read error. Other DNA sequences in the sample encode the same CDR3. The rearrangement links TRGV10 to TRGJ1 or TRGJ2. TRGV10 counts as an open reading frame of uncertain function. The CDR3 loop spans 10 amino acids. CDR3: CAAWAYKKLF. Here the CDR3 DNA reads TGTGCTGCGTGGGCTTATAAGAAGCTCTTT.

In this sample, this clone turned up a few times. The rearrangement joins TRGV2 to TRGJ1 or TRGJ2. The CDR3 covers 13 residues. Germline V CDR1 and CDR2: EGSNGY, YDSYNSKV. CDR3 protein: CAPGTGIYYKKLF. The CDR3 nucleotides are TGTGCACCTGGGACGGGCATTTATTATAAGAAACTCTTT.

The chain uses TRGV8 and TRGJ1 or TRGJ2. The CDR3 covers 9 residues. CDR1 is VENAVY, CDR2 YDSYNSRV, per germline. In DNA, the CDR3 is TGTGCACCTGGGATAGGGAAACTCTTT. Translation gives CAPGIGKLF.

This clone was seen a handful of times. The translation of this DNA and the TCRdb protein of a much larger clone differ at residue 5, probably owing to a read error; the protein shown here is translated from the DNA. The chain carries TRGV10 and TRGJP2. TRGV10 is flagged as an ORF with uncertain function. The trim removed 8 bases at V and 3 bases at J, leaving 7 bases unmatched. This CDR3 spans 14 amino acids. The CDR3 spells CAAWGPGSDWIKTF. In DNA form, the CDR3 reads TGTGCTGCGTGGGGTCCCGGTAGTGATTGGATCAAGACGTTT.

CDR3 nucleotides: TGTGCTGCGTGGGATACTGCTCACGTGGTTGTCAAGATATTT. Encoded protein: CAAWDTAHVVVKIF. The chain links TRGV10 to TRGJP1. TRGV10 is marked as an open reading frame, function uncertain. Trimming removed 8 bases from V and 15 bases from J; junction bases left unmatched: 19. CDR3 length equals 14 residues.